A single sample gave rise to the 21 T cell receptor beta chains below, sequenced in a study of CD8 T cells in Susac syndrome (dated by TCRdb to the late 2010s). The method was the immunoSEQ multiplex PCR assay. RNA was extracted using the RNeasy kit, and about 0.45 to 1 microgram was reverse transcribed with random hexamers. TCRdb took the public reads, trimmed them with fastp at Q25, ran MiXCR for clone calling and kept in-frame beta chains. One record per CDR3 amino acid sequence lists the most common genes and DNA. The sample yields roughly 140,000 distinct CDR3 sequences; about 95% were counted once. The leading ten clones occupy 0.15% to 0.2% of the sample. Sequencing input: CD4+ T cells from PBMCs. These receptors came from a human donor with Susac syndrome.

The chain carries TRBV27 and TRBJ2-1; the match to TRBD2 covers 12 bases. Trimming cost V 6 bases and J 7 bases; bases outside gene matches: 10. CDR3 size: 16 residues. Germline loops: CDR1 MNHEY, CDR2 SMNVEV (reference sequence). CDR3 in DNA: TGTGCCAGCAGACCCCTAGCGGGGGGGGCCGTAAATGAGCAGTTCTTC. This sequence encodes CASRPLAGGAVNEQFF.

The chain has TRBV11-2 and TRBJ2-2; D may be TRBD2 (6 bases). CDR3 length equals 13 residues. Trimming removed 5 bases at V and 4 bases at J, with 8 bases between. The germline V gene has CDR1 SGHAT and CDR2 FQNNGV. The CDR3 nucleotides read TGTGCCAGCAGCCCCGGGGGCACCGGGGAGCTGTTTTTT. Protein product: CASSPGGTGELFF.

The CDR3 sequence is CASSRSGGQETQYF. The DNA for the CDR3 is TGCGCCAGCAGTCGAAGCGGGGGGCAAGAGACCCAGTACTTC. This rearrangement joins TRBV5-1 to TRBJ2-5; 9 positions agree with TRBD2. The junction had 4 bases not matched to a gene; V was cut back by 5 bases and J by 2 bases. The CDR3 totals 14 residues. The germline gives CDR1 SGHRS, CDR2 YFSETQ.

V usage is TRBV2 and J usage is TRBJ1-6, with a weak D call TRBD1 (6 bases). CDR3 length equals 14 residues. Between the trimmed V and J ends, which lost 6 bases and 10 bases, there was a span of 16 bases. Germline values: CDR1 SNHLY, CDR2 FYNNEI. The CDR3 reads CASRTPGVHSPLHF. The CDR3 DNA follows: TGTGCCAGCAGAACGCCAGGGGTTCACTCACCCCTCCACTTT.

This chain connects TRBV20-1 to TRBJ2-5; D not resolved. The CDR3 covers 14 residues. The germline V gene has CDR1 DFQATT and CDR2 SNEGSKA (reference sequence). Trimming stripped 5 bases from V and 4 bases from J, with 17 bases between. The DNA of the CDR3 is TGCAGTGCTGGTCCACCGGGCCATGGAGAGACCCAGTACTTC. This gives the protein CSAGPPGHGETQYF.

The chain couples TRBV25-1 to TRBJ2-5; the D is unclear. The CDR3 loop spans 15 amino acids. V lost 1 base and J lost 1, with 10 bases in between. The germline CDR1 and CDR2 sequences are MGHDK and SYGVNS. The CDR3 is CASSEWGRVQETQYF. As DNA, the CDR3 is TGTGCCAGCAGTGAATGGGGTAGGGTCCAAGAGACCCAGTACTTC.

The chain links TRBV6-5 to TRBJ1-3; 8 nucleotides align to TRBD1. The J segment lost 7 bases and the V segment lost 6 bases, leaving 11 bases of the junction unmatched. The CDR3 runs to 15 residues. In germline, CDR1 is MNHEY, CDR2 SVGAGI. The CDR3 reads CASSKGQGGRNTIYF. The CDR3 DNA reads TGTGCCAGCAGCAAAGGACAGGGCGGACGGAACACCATATATTTT.

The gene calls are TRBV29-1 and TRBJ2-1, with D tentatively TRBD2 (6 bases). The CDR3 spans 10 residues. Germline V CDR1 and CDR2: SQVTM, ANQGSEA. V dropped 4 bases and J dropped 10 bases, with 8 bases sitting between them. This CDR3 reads CSVGGDEQFF. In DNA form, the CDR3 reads TGCAGCGTTGGGGGGGACGAGCAGTTCTTC.

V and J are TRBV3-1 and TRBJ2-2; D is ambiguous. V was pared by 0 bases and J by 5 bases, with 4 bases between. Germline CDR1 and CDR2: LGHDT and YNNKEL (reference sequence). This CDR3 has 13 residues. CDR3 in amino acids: CASSQDITGELFF. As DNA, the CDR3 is TGTGCCAGCAGCCAAGACATAACCGGGGAGCTGTTTTTT.

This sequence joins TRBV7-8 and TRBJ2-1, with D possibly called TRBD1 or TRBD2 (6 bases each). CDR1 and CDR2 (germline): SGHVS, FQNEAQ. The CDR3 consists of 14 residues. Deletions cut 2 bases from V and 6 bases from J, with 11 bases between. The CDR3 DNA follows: TGTGCCAGCAGCTTAAGGGGGGCCTTCAATGAGCAGTTCTTC. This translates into CASSLRGAFNEQFF.

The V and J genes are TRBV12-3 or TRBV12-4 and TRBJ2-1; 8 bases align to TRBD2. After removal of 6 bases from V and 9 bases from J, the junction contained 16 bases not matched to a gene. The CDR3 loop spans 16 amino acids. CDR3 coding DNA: TGTGCCAGCAGCCTATTGCGGGGGGCCACTAGGGGTGAGCAGTTCTTC. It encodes CASSLLRGATRGEQFF.

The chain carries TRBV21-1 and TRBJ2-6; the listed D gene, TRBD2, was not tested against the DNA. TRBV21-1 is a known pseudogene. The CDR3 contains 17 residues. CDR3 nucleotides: TGTGCCAGCAGCACCCGGGACTTTCCCTCTGGGGCCAACGTCCTGACTTTC. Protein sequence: CASSTRDFPSGANVLTF.

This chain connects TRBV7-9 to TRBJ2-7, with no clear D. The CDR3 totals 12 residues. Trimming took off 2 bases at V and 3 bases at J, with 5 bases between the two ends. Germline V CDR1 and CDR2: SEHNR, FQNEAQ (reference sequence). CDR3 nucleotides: TGTGCCAGCAGCTTAACTCTCTACGAGCAGTACTTC. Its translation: CASSLTLYEQYF.

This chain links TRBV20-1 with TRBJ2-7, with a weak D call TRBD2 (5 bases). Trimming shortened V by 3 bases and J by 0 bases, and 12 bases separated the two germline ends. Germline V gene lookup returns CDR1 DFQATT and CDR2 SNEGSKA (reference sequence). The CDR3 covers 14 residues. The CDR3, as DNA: TGCAGTGCTAGCGACTACCTTAGCTCCTACGAGCAGTACTTC. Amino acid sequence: CSASDYLSSYEQYF.

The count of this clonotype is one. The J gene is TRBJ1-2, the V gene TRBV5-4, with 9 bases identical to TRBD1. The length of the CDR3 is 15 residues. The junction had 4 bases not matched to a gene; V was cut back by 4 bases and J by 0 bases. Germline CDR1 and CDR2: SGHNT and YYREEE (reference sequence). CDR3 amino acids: CASSLQGAANYGYTF. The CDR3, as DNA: TGTGCCAGCAGCCTACAGGGGGCGGCTAACTATGGCTACACCTTC.

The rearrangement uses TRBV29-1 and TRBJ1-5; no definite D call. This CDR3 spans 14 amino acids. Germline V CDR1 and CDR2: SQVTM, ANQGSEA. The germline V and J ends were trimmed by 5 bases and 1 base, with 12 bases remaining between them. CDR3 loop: CSVILGDSNQPQHF. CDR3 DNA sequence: TGCAGCGTTATTTTGGGTGACAGCAATCAGCCCCAGCATTTT.

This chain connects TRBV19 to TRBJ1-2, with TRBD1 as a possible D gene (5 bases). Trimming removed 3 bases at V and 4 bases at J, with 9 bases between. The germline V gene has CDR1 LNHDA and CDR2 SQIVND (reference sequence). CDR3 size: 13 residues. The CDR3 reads CASSIRDAYGYTF. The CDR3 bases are TGTGCCAGTAGTATCCGGGACGCCTATGGCTACACCTTC.

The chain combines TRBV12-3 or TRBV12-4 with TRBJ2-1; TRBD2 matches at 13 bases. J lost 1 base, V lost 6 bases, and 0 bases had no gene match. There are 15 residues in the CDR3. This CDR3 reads CASRLAGGSYNEQFF. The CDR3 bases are TGTGCCAGCAGACTAGCGGGGGGGTCCTACAATGAGCAGTTCTTC.

For the CDR3, the DNA is TGTGCCAGCAGCCACGACAGCCGCTATTCACCCCTCCACTTT. It specifies CASSHDSRYSPLHF. V is TRBV11-1 and J is TRBJ1-6, with D tentatively TRBD1 (5 bases). Trimming removed 5 bases from V and 8 bases from J, with 13 bases in between. This CDR3 region has 14 residues. Germline assignment: CDR1 SGHAT and CDR2 FQDESV (reference sequence).

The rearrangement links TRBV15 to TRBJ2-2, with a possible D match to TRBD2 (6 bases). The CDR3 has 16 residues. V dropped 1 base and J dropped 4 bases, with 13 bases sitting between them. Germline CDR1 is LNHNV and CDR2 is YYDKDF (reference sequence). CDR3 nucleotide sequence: TGTGCCACCAGCAGAGGCCAGGGAGGAACCACCGGGGAGCTGTTTTTT. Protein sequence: CATSRGQGGTTGELFF.

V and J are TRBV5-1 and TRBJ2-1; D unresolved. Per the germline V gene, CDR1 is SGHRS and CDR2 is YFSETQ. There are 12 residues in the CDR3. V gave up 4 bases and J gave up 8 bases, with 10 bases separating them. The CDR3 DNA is TGCGCCAGCAGCAGCCCTACCCATGAGCAGTTCTTC. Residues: CASSSPTHEQFF. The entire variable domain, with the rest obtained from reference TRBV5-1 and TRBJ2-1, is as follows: KAGVTQTPRYLIKTRGQQVTLSCSPISGHRSVSWYQQTPGQGLQFLFEYFSETQRNKGNFPGRFSGRQFSNSRSEMNVSTLELGDSALYLCASSSPTHEQFFGPGTRLTVL.